A single T cell receptor beta chain is shown here with its context. Its specificity is unknown. The CDR3 is 16 amino acids. Trimming removed 0 bases at V and 4 bases at J, with 13 bases between. Germline-derived CDR1 and CDR2 are SGDLS and YYNGEE. This sample stems from a study of T cells in Graves' hyperthyroidism and ophthalmopathy. Study-level points and caveats: With a median lead of 6.5 months before onset, the model predicted ophthalmopathy. Blood also contained most expanded thyroid clonotypes above 0.001.

When ophthalmopathy did not progress within 18 months, Graves' hyperthyroidism was considered stable. The study left out patients who had uncontrolled infection, other autoimmune disease, pregnancy or lactation. TCR beta CDR3 sequences were amplified from RNA transcripts. HTBI primers were employed in a first-round RT-PCR of the TCR CDR3. Each CDR3 protein is one row after TCRdb ran MiXCR on the multiplex PCR reads. The table has about 840,000 distinct CDR3 sequences, around 39% seen once. The V call is TRBV9, the J call TRBJ2-2; D not certain. What was sequenced was blood. This clonotype was sampled from a man aged 18 to 29 with Graves' hyperthyroidism. CDR3: CASSVESGVITGELFF. The CDR3 DNA reads as TGTGCCAGCAGCGTAGAGAGTGGTGTTATCACCGGGGAGCTGTTTTTT.